A single sample is the source of the 5 T cell receptor beta chains below, sequenced in a study of blood T cell repertoires in COVID-19. TCRdb's table, derived via immunoSEQ multiplex PCR, lists solely in-frame clones and lacks some. The table records some 70,000 clones, 88% of them present only once. Sequencing input: peripheral blood. These receptors came from a woman between 65 and 79 years old with acute or convalescent COVID-19.

In its sample, this clone was seen once. The chain has TRBV10-2 and TRBJ1-5; D ambiguous. Between the trimmed V and J ends, which lost 3 bases and 9 bases, there was a span of 18 bases. The CDR3 loop spans 15 amino acids. The germline CDR1 and CDR2 sequences are WSHSY and SAAADI. In DNA, the CDR3 is TGCGCCAGCAGTGAATTATCGACCGGCGGAGGGCCCCAGCATTTT. Its protein product is CASSELSTGGGPQHF.

The rearrangement links TRBV18 to TRBJ1-1; 10 bases agree with TRBD1. CDR1 and CDR2 (germline): KGHSH, LQKENI. This CDR3 comprises 16 residues. Losses at the gene ends were 5 bases for V and 10 bases for J; bases not matched to a gene: 16. The CDR3 coding sequence is TGTGCCAGCTCATCTACCGGGACAGGGGTGTTCTTCGGAGCTTTCTTT. It is translated as CASSSTGTGVFFGAFF.

The chain carries TRBV6-1 and TRBJ1-2; D not certain. The length of the CDR3 is 15 residues. Trimming took 2 bases from V and 1 from J, leaving 11 bases between them. Per germline, CDR1 MNHNS and CDR2 SASEGT. CDR3 sequence: CASSESGSHNYGYTF. Written as DNA, the CDR3 is TGTGCCAGCAGTGAATCGGGGAGCCATAACTATGGCTACACCTTC.

The CDR3 region is CASSLSSYNEQFF. The CDR3 region has the DNA TGTGCCAGCAGCTTAAGCAGCTACAATGAGCAGTTCTTC. The V and J genes are TRBV7-3 and TRBJ2-1; D is unclear. The CDR3 covers 13 residues. CDR1 is SGHTA, CDR2 FQGTGA, per germline. Trimming removed 1 base from V and 3 bases from J, with 4 bases in between.

For this clone: The sample holds other DNA sequences that translate to the same CDR3. The chain combines TRBV18 with TRBJ2-5; TRBD1 agrees at 8 bases. The CDR3 runs 13 residues. V lost 4 bases, J lost 2 bases, and 0 bases stayed unmatched. From germline, CDR1 is KGHSH and CDR2 LQKENI. Written as DNA, the CDR3 is TGTGCCAGCTCACGGGACAGGCAAGAGACCCAGTACTTC. It is translated as CASSRDRQETQYF. Filled out from reference TRBV18 and TRBJ2-5, the complete variable domain reads NAGVMQNPRHLVRRRGQEARLRCSPMKGHSHVYWYRQLPEEGLKFMVYLQKENIIDESGMPKERFSAEFPKEGPSILRIQQVVRGDSAAYFCASSRDRQETQYFGPGTRLLVL.